These 31 T cell receptor beta chains were all obtained from the same sample, sequenced in a study of early T cells in non-severe SARS-CoV-2 infection. TCRdb re-called the 5' RACE reads with MiXCR, one entry per CDR3 protein. Found here are about 64,000 distinct CDR3 sequences, around 4.6% of them singletons; the top ten hold 4% to 5%. The sequenced sample consisted of whole blood. The receptor set was obtained from an adult who was a healthcare worker with PCR-confirmed SARS-CoV-2 infection or an uninfected control (not recorded which).

V gene TRBV12-3 or TRBV12-4 combines with J gene TRBJ2-2; D remains unclear. Trimming cost V 3 bases and J 2 bases, with 7 bases left between them. The CDR3 contains 14 residues. DNA for the CDR3: TGTGCCAGCAGTTTGTCCATAAACACCGGGGAGCTGTTTTTT. It is translated as CASSLSINTGELFF.

This clonotype was recorded at least ten times. This sequence joins TRBV28 and TRBJ2-6; either TRBD1 or TRBD2 may fit D (5 bases each). Trimming took 10 bases from V and 4 from J, leaving 14 bases between them. CDR3 length: 14 amino acids. Per germline, CDR1 MDHEN and CDR2 SYDVKM. The CDR3 loop is CATYGTPGANVLTF. The CDR3 DNA is TGTGCCACTTACGGGACCCCAGGGGCCAACGTCCTGACTTTC.

There are many counts of this clonotype. The chain joins TRBV10-2 to TRBJ2-7; 10 bases align to TRBD2. Germline loops: CDR1 WSHSY, CDR2 SAAADI. The CDR3 loop spans 14 amino acids. V trimming: 8 bases; J trimming: 5 bases; junction bases outside the gene matches: 9. For the CDR3, the DNA is TGCGCCAGCTCGGAAACTGGACTAGCGGACGAGCAGTACTTC. As protein: CASSETGLADEQYF.

This clonotype was recorded many times. The DNA for the CDR3 is TGTGCCAGCAGCGATCAGACTAGCGGGCCTTCAAATGAGCAGTTCTTC. Amino acids: CASSDQTSGPSNEQFF. V gene TRBV7-3 combines with J gene TRBJ2-1, with TRBD2 matching 10 bases. V dropped 5 bases and J dropped 7; count of bases not matched to a gene: 11. CDR1 and CDR2 from the germline V gene are SGHTA and FQGTGA. The CDR3 extends over 16 amino acids.

This clonotype was detected a few times. V and J are TRBV10-2 and TRBJ2-3; D ambiguous. Germline loops: CDR1 WSHSY, CDR2 SAAADI. The CDR3 runs to 12 residues. Trimming shortened V by 6 bases and J by 5 bases, and 9 bases separated the two germline ends. CDR3 amino acids: CASRREVDTQYF. In DNA form, the CDR3 reads TGCGCCAGCAGGAGAGAGGTAGATACGCAGTATTTT.

This clonotype was seen at least ten times. The chain combines TRBV10-3 with TRBJ1-1; D is ambiguous. The germline V gene encodes CDR1 ENHRY and CDR2 SYGVKD. V dropped 5 bases and J dropped 2 bases, with 9 bases sitting between them. The length of the CDR3 is 13 residues. CDR3 region: CAISLNLNTEAFF. The DNA of the CDR3 is TGTGCCATCAGTCTCAACTTAAACACTGAAGCTTTCTTT.

This clonotype was detected ten times or more. The chain recombines TRBV20-1 with TRBJ2-1, with 8 bases that match TRBD2. The CDR3 covers 17 residues. Germline V CDR1 and CDR2: DFQATT, SNEGSKA (reference sequence). Written as DNA, the CDR3 is TGCAGCTCCGAATCTTTTCGGGAGGGCATCTCCTACAATGAGCAGTTCTTC. It translates to CSSESFREGISYNEQFF.

This clonotype turned up a few times. This chain links TRBV10-3 with TRBJ2-7; either TRBD1 or TRBD2 may fit D (5 bases each). The ends were cut back, 1 base at V and 2 bases at J, with 9 bases in the middle. Germline assignment: CDR1 ENHRY and CDR2 SYGVKD. The CDR3 spans 14 residues. CDR3 in amino acids: CAISEYEGTYEQYF. CDR3 bases: TGTGCCATCAGTGAGTACGAGGGGACCTACGAGCAGTACTTC.

This clonotype occurred many times. This chain connects TRBV5-1 to TRBJ2-1; D gene unclear. The CDR3 runs to 11 residues. The germline CDR1 and CDR2 sequences are SGHRS and YFSETQ. The V gene lost 3 bases and the J gene lost 8 bases, with 6 bases spanning the gap. CDR3: CASSSAYEQFF. The CDR3 bases are TGCGCCAGCAGCTCCGCATATGAGCAGTTCTTC.

The table lists this clonotype with many counts. J is TRBJ1-2 and V is TRBV7-2, with D possibly matching TRBD1 (6 bases). The germline CDR1 and CDR2 sequences are SGHTA and FQGNSA. The V end was cut by 3 bases, the J end by 8 bases, with 13 bases between. There are 13 residues in the CDR3. For the CDR3, the DNA is TGTGCCAGCAGCTTCCCACAGGGACGCGGCTACACCTTC. This sequence encodes CASSFPQGRGYTF.

Of note for this clonotype: Because the CDR3 is missing its conserved closing phenylalanine or tryptophan, this is likely a read error. The chain uses TRBV24-1 and TRBJ2-3, with D maybe TRBD2 (6 bases). The CDR3 loop spans 14 amino acids. Per the germline V gene, CDR1 is KGHDR and CDR2 is SFDVKD. V was cut by 2 bases and J by 1 base, with 6 bases left in between. CDR3 loop: CATSDWGGTDTQYL. The CDR3 bases are TGTGCCACCAGTGATTGGGGGGGCACAGATACGCAGTATCTT.

This clonotype was picked up a small number of times. The chain links TRBV19 to TRBJ2-3; tentative D call: TRBD1 (5 bases). The CDR3 runs to 17 residues. The V end was cut by 0 bases, the J end by 8 bases, with 21 bases between. Germline V gene data show CDR1 as LNHDA and CDR2 as SQIVND (reference sequence). CDR3 amino acids: CASSIETDTPVLGTQYF. In DNA form, the CDR3 reads TGTGCCAGTAGTATAGAAACGGACACCCCGGTTTTAGGTACGCAGTATTTT.

The J gene is TRBJ2-1, the V gene TRBV5-1, with D possibly being TRBD2 (6 bases). The germline CDR1 and CDR2 sequences are SGHRS and YFSETQ. Trimming cost V 5 bases and J 3 bases, with 6 bases left between them. The CDR3 is 12 residues long. The CDR3 here is CASREGYNEQFF. CDR3 nucleotide sequence: TGCGCCAGCAGGGAGGGCTACAATGAGCAGTTCTTC.

This clonotype has ten or more counts. The chain links TRBV20-1 to TRBJ2-7, with 8 bases that match TRBD2. Germline loops: CDR1 DFQATT, CDR2 SNEGSKA (reference sequence). The J segment lost 2 bases and the V segment lost 5 bases, leaving 5 bases of the junction unmatched. The CDR3 has 13 residues. The CDR3 coding sequence is TGCAGTGCTCGGGGGGGCGGAACCTACGAGCAGTACTTC. This gives the protein CSARGGGTYEQYF.

Many counts were recorded for this clonotype. V usage is TRBV7-8 and J usage is TRBJ2-1; a weak D match, TRBD1 (5 bases). This CDR3 is 15 amino acids long. In germline, CDR1 is SGHVS, CDR2 FQNEAQ. V lost 5 bases and J 2 bases, leaving 13 bases between the germline ends. The CDR3 DNA follows: TGTGCCAGCAGCCCCCGACAGAAGACCTACAATGAGCAGTTCTTC. Translating it yields CASSPRQKTYNEQFF.

This clonotype has a handful of counts. J is TRBJ2-7 and V is TRBV6-2 or TRBV6-3; D gene uncertain. The V gene lost 8 bases and the J gene lost 2 bases, with 4 bases spanning the gap. The length of the CDR3 is 10 residues. From germline, CDR1 is MNHEY and CDR2 SVGEGT. The CDR3 is CASGTYEQYF. The CDR3 DNA sequence: TGTGCCAGCGGTACCTACGAGCAGTACTTC.

This rearrangement joins TRBV5-1 to TRBJ1-1; no reliable D call. The germline V gene encodes CDR1 SGHRS and CDR2 YFSETQ. This CDR3 comprises 13 residues. Trimming took off 4 bases at V and 2 bases at J, with 9 bases between the two ends. The CDR3 DNA is TGCGCCAGCAGCATAGGATTTAACACTGAAGCTTTCTTT. Translating it yields CASSIGFNTEAFF.

This clonotype was observed at least ten times. The V gene is TRBV7-9, the J gene TRBJ2-2; D is uncertain. This CDR3 is built from 13 residues. Germline V gives CDR1 SEHNR, CDR2 FQNEAQ (reference sequence). Trimming stripped 6 bases from V and 3 bases from J, with 8 bases between. The CDR3 reads CASRALDTGELFF. CDR3 nucleotide sequence: TGTGCCAGCAGGGCACTCGACACCGGGGAGCTGTTTTTT. The entire variable domain, with the rest obtained from reference TRBV7-9 and TRBJ2-2, is as follows: DTGVSQNPRHKITKRGQNVTFRCDPISEHNRLYWYRQTLGQGPEFLTYFQNEAQLEKSRLLSDRFSAERPKGSFSTLEIQRTEQGDSAMYLCASRALDTGELFFGEGSRLTVL.

The sample holds many counts of this clonotype. The rearrangement uses TRBV7-2 and TRBJ1-1; no definite D call. The CDR3 totals 12 residues. Trimming took off 5 bases at V and 3 bases at J, with 7 bases between the two ends. The germline gives CDR1 SGHTA, CDR2 FQGNSA. The DNA of the CDR3 is TGTGCCAGCAGCCGCCGGGACACTGAAGCTTTCTTT. Its protein is CASSRRDTEAFF.

This clonotype showed up many times. The genes are TRBV7-9 and TRBJ2-3; 16 bases line up with TRBD2. The CDR3 length is 15 residues. Germline lookup yields CDR1 SEHNR and CDR2 FQNEAQ (reference sequence). V shed 5 bases, J shed 5 bases, and the junction held 1 base outside the gene matches. CDR3 protein: CASSGTSGGEDTQYF. The CDR3 DNA follows: TGTGCCAGCAGCGGGACTAGCGGGGGGGAAGATACGCAGTATTTT. Full variable domain (outside the CDR3, taken from reference TRBV7-9 and TRBJ2-3): DTGVSQNPRHKITKRGQNVTFRCDPISEHNRLYWYRQTLGQGPEFLTYFQNEAQLEKSRLLSDRFSAERPKGSFSTLEIQRTEQGDSAMYLCASSGTSGGEDTQYFGPGTRLTVL.

This clonotype was recorded a few times. The chain is built from TRBV4-3 and TRBJ2-1; D is unclear. CDR3 length: 12 residues. With 0 bases removed from V and 7 bases from J, the gap between germline ends came to 4 bases. Per the germline V gene, CDR1 is LGHNA and CDR2 is YSLEER. CDR3 coding DNA: TGCGCCAGCAGCCAAGAGCCGAATGAGCAGTTCTTC. Translating it yields CASSQEPNEQFF.

Of note for this clonotype: One junction end does not reproduce the germline sequence, and a read error may be involved. This sequence joins TRBV10-3 and TRBJ1-5, with D possibly matching TRBD1 (6 bases). This CDR3 comprises 15 residues. Germline CDR1 and CDR2: ENHRY and SYGVKD. CDR3 nucleotides: TGTGCCATCAGTGAGCAGGGAGGGGGAAATCAGCCCCAACATTTT. Its translation: CAISEQGGGNQPQHF.

This clonotype was seen many times. The V call is TRBV11-2, the J call TRBJ2-7; D gene uncertain. Trimming took 1 base from V and 2 from J, leaving 15 bases between them. The germline gives CDR1 SGHAT, CDR2 FQNNGV. This CDR3 has 16 residues. CDR3 region: CASSLGPSSTPYEQYF. DNA for the CDR3: TGTGCCAGCAGCTTAGGGCCCAGCTCGACTCCCTACGAGCAGTACTTC.

In its sample, this clonotype was seen many times. V and J are TRBV19 and TRBJ2-6; unclear D gene. The length of the CDR3 is 15 residues. V lost 7 bases and J lost 0, with 10 bases in between. Per the germline V gene, CDR1 is LNHDA and CDR2 is SQIVND (reference sequence). In DNA, the CDR3 is TGTGCCAGTACGGCCAGAATCTCTGGGGCCAACGTCCTGACTTTC. Protein: CASTARISGANVLTF.

This clonotype was counted a few times. The chain uses TRBV2 and TRBJ2-2, with a weak D call TRBD1 (6 bases). Germline CDR1 and CDR2: SNHLY and FYNNEI. The CDR3 contains 14 residues. With 6 bases removed from V and 0 bases from J, the gap between germline ends came to 8 bases. The CDR3 spells CASRTGANTGELFF. Written as DNA, the CDR3 is TGTGCCAGCAGGACAGGAGCGAACACCGGGGAGCTGTTTTTT. Using reference TRBV2 and TRBJ2-2 for the parts outside the CDR3, the full variable domain is EPEVTQTPSHQVTQMGQEVILRCVPISNHLYFYWYRQILGQKVEFLVSFYNNEISEKSEIFDDQFSVERPDGSNFTLKIRSTKLEDSAMYFCASRTGANTGELFFGEGSRLTVL.

This clonotype was seen ten or more times. The chain employs TRBV20-1 and TRBJ2-3; D remains unclear. Per germline, CDR1 DFQATT and CDR2 SNEGSKA (reference sequence). CDR3 length: 11 residues. V lost 6 bases and J lost 2, with 6 bases in between. The DNA for the CDR3 is TGCAGTGCCCTTAACACAGATACGCAGTATTTT. Amino acid sequence: CSALNTDTQYF.

This clonotype occurred many times. J is TRBJ1-2 and V is TRBV6-6; D might be TRBD1 (5 bases). This CDR3 has 15 amino acids. Trimming shortened V by 5 bases and J by 2 bases, and 15 bases separated the two germline ends. The germline V gene has CDR1 MNHNY and CDR2 SVGAGI (reference sequence). CDR3 bases: TGTGCCAGCAGTAACGGGGCTCCCGGGAACTATGGCTACACCTTC. It is translated as CASSNGAPGNYGYTF.

This clonotype appeared a few times. V is TRBV28 and J is TRBJ1-4, with a possible D match to TRBD1 (6 bases). Germline CDR1 reads MDHEN; CDR2 reads SYDVKM. V dropped 2 bases and J dropped 8 bases, with 15 bases sitting between them. CDR3 length: 15 residues. The CDR3 coding sequence is TGTGCCAGCAGTTTACTTCGGGGGCAACGAGAAAAACTGTTTTTT. It translates to CASSLLRGQREKLFF.

This clonotype was seen ten or more times. The chain has TRBV20-1 and TRBJ1-2; 10 bases line up with TRBD1. The CDR3 length is 14 residues. Germline V gene lookup returns CDR1 DFQATT and CDR2 SNEGSKA (reference sequence). Trimming removed 6 bases from V and 8 bases from J; junction bases left unmatched: 12. CDR3 in DNA: TGCAGTGCCCCGAGGGCGACAGGGGGCAAGGGCTACACCTTC. Amino acids: CSAPRATGGKGYTF.

This clonotype has ten or more counts. V and J are TRBV10-3 and TRBJ2-1; D not certain. V was trimmed by 10 bases and J by 4 bases, leaving 17 bases between them. Germline V lookup: CDR1 ENHRY, CDR2 SYGVKD. The CDR3 has 14 amino acids. The CDR3, as DNA: TGTGCCACCCGCCGCGGTCCGGATTACAATGAGCAGTTCTTC. Translated: CATRRGPDYNEQFF.

Many counts were recorded for this clonotype. The chain employs TRBV9 and TRBJ1-2, with D perhaps matching TRBD1 (6 bases). The CDR3 has 17 amino acids. Germline V gene lookup returns CDR1 SGDLS and CDR2 YYNGEE. The ends were cut back, 4 bases at V and 0 bases at J, with 19 bases in the middle. Written as DNA, the CDR3 is TGTGCCAGCAGCCCCATCCCTACCGGGACATCTAACTATGGCTACACCTTC. This encodes CASSPIPTGTSNYGYTF.